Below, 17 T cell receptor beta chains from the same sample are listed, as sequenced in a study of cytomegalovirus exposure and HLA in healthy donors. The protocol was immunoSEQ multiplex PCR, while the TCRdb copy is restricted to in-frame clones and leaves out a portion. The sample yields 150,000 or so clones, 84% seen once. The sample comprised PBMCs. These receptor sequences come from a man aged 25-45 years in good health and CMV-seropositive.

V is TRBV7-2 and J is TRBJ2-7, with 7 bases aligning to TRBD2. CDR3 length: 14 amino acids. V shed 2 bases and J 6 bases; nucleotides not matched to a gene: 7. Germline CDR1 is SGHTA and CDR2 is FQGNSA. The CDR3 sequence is CASSLPTWEGEQYF. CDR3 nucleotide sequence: TGTGCCAGCAGCTTACCGACTTGGGAGGGCGAGCAGTACTTC.

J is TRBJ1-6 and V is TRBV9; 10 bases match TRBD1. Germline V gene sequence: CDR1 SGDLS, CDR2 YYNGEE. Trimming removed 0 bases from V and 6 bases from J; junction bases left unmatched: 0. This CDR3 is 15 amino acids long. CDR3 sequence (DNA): TGTGCCAGCAGCGTAGGGACAGGGGGTAATTCACCCCTCCACTTT. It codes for CASSVGTGGNSPLHF.

The CDR3, as DNA: TGTGCCTGGAGCCGGGGGGAAACGGTTAGGGAAAAACTGTTTTTT. Protein product: CAWSRGETVREKLFF. V usage is TRBV30 and J usage is TRBJ1-4; maybe TRBD1 (5 bases). Trimming cost V 3 bases and J 8 bases, with 19 bases left between them. CDR1 is GTSNPN, CDR2 SVGIG, per germline (reference sequence). This CDR3 is 15 amino acids long.

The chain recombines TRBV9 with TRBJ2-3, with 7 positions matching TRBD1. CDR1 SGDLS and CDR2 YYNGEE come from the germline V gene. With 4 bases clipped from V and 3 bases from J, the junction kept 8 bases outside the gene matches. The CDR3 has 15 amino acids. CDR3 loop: CASSQRRGQTDTQYF. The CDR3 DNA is TGTGCCAGCAGCCAAAGAAGGGGACAGACAGATACGCAGTATTTT.

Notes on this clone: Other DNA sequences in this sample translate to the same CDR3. The CDR3 loop is CASSLSPDSSTDTQYF. The DNA of the CDR3 is TGTGCCAGCAGCTTATCCCCGGACAGCAGCACAGATACGCAGTATTTT. The chain links TRBV7-9 to TRBJ2-3, with D possibly TRBD1 on 6 matching bases. This CDR3 contains 16 residues. Trimming removed 2 bases at V and 0 bases at J, with 12 bases between. CDR1 is SEHNR and CDR2 is FQNEAQ in the germline V gene (reference sequence).

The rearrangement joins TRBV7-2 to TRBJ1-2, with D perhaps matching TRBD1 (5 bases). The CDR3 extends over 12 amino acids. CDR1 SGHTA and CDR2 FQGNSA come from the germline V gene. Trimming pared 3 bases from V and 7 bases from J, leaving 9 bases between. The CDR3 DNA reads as TGTGCCAGCAGCTTCCCGGGGGGTGGCTACACCTTC. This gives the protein CASSFPGGGYTF.

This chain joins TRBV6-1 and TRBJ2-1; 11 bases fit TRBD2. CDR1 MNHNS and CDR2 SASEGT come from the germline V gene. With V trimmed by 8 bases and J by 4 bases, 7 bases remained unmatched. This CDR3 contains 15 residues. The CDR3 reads CASLKTSGIYNEQFF. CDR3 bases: TGTGCCAGCCTCAAGACTAGCGGGATTTACAATGAGCAGTTCTTC.

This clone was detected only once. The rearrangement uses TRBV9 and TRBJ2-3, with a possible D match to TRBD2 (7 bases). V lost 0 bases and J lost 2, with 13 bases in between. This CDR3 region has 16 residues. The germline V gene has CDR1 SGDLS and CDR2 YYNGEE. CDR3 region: CASSVDGGAATDTQYF. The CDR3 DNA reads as TGTGCCAGCAGCGTAGATGGGGGGGCGGCCACAGATACGCAGTATTTT.

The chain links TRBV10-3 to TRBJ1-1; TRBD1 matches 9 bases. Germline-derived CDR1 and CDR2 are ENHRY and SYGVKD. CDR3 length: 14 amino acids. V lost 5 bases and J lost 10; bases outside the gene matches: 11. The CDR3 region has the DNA TGTGCCATCAGTTCTCCCGGGACAGGGCTTGGAGCTTTCTTT. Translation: CAISSPGTGLGAFF.

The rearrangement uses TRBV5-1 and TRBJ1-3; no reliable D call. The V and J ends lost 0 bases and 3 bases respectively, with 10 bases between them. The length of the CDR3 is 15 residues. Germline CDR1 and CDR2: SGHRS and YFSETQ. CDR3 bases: TGCGCCAGCAGCTTGGTCGGGGATCGTGGAAACACCATATATTTT. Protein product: CASSLVGDRGNTIYF.

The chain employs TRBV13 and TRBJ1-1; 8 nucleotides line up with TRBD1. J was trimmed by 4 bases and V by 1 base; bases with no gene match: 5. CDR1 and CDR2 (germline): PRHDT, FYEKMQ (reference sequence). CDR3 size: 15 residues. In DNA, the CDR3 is TGTGCCAGCAGCTTAGACAGGGGGGCGGGCACTGAAGCTTTCTTT. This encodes CASSLDRGAGTEAFF.

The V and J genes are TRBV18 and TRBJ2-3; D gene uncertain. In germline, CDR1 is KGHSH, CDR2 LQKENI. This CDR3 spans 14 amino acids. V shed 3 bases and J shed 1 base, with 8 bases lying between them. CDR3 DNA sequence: TGTGCCAGCTCACCGAGCGCGCGCACAGATACGCAGTATTTT. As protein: CASSPSARTDTQYF.

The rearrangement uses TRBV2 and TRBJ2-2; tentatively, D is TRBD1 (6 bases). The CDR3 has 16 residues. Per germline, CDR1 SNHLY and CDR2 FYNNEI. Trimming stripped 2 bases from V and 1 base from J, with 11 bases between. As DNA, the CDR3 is TGTGCCAGCAGTGAATCCCAGGGGAAGAACACCGGGGAGCTGTTTTTT. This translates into CASSESQGKNTGELFF.

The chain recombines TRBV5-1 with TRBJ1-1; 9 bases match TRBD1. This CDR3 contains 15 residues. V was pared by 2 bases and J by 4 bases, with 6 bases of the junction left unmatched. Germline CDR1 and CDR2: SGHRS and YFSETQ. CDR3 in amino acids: CASSFGTGSGTEAFF. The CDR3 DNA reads TGCGCCAGCAGCTTCGGGACAGGGAGCGGCACTGAAGCTTTCTTT.

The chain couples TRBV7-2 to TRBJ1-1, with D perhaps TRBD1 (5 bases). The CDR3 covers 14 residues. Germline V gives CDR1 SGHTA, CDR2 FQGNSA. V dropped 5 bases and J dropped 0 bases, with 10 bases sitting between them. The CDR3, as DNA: TGTGCCAGCAGCCCCGGACACCTGAACACTGAAGCTTTCTTT. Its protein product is CASSPGHLNTEAFF.

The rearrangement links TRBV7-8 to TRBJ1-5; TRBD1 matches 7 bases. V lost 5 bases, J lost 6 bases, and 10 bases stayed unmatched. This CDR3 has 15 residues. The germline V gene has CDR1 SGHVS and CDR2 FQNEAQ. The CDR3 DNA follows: TGTGCCAGCAGCATACAGGGGCGAGGCGTTCAGCCCCAGCATTTT. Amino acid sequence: CASSIQGRGVQPQHF. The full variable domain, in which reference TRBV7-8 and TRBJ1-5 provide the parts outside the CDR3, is GAGVSQSPRYKVAKRGQDVALRCDPISGHVSLFWYQQALGQGPEFLTYFQNEAQLDKSGLPSDRFFAERPEGSVSTLKIQRTQQEDSAVYLCASSIQGRGVQPQHFGDGTRLSIL.

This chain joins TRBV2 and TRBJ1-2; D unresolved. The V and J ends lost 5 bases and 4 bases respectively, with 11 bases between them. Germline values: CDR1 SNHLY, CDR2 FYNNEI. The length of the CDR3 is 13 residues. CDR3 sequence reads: CASSPGPGYGYTF. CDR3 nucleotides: TGTGCCAGCAGTCCCGGTCCTGGCTATGGCTACACCTTC.